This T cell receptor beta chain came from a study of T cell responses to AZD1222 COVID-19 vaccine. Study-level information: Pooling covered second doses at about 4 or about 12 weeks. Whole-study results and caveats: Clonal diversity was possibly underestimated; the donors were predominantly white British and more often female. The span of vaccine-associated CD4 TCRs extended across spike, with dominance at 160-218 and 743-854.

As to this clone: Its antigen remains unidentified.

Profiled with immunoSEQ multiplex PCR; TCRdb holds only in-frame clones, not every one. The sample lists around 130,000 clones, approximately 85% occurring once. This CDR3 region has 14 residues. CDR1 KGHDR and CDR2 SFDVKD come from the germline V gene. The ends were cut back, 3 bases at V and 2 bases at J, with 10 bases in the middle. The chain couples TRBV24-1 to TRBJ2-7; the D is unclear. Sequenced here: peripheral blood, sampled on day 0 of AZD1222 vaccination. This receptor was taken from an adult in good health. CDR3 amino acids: CATSDPGRPYEQYF. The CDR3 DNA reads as TGTGCCACCAGTGATCCAGGACGGCCCTACGAGCAGTACTTC.